This TCR beta chain was captured in a study of blood T cells in healthy people across ages (dated by TCRdb to the mid-2010s). In the study overall: Template switching captured roughly one uniquely barcoded TCR beta cDNA molecule per two T cells in model experiments. Age-related changes in TCR beta repertoire diversity were measured in the study by deep sequencing normalized with unique cDNA molecular identifiers. Donors were grouped into four age groups: young (average 16 years), middle-aged (about 40), aged (62) and long-lived (approximately 82). To avoid experimental bias, donors of different ages were spread randomly across the sequencing lanes. For two donors (one aged 18 to 29 and one aged 80 or older), the study analyzed two additional independent replicas of 1 million unique cDNA reads from the same blood draw. What the research found in general, with its limitations: There was a strong correlation between observed TCR beta diversity and the percentage of naive T cells measured by flow cytometry. Compared with the aged group, the long-lived group had more naive CD4+ T cells, fewer expanded clones and increased TCR diversity, suggesting age selection. Since profiling was done on bulk unsorted PBMCs, naive and antigen-experienced compartments could not be conclusively compared. Total diversity estimates from one million sequenced T cells were considered lower bounds and underestimates. Observed TCR beta diversity per million T cells fell roughly linearly with age, and a significant reduction was already apparent by age approximately 41. The CMV infection status of donors was not known, potentially confounding age-related changes in expanded clonotypes.

Points on this clonotype: Its antigen is currently not known. Base quality data are lacking; no much larger clone is found one base away.

The CDR3, cysteine through phenylalanine, is 13 amino acids long. The CDR3 DNA has 39 bases and is translated from base 1. For CDR1 and CDR2, the germline V gene (reference sequence) lists LNHNV and YYDKDF. The junction shows trimming of 4 bases on V and 6 bases on J, plus 12 bases between the germline ends. Libraries came from 5' RACE. The reads were generated on an Illumina HiSeq 2500. A second PCR of about 6 to 12 cycles was performed with a sample-barcoded 5' primer and a J-beta primer mix. A unique molecular identifier was introduced onto each TCR beta cDNA molecule by a template-switch 5' adaptor carrying 12 random nucleotides. Each sample yielded at least 3 million CDR3-containing paired-end reads. First-strand cDNA synthesis was performed from all RNA using the Mint cDNA synthesis kit, with priming by a TRBC-specific oligonucleotide. Following uracil-DNA glycosylase treatment, a first 18-cycle PCR with universal primers M1SS and BC2_uni_R was performed on all cDNA. The authors processed their data as follows. Each sample was normalized by randomly selecting 1 million high-quality reads, each carrying a distinct molecular identifier. Reads sharing molecular identifiers were discarded rather than binned into consensus sequences. CDR3 identification, clonotype clustering and error correction used MiTCR with a Q25 quality threshold and the strictest error-elimination algorithm. A nonparametric unseen species model with Euler transformation was used to estimate lower-bound total TCR beta diversity. TCRdb itself trimmed the public reads at Q25 with fastp, ran MiXCR and retained productive beta chains. Each entry merges the rows of one CDR3 protein and shows their most common DNA and genes. Clone size and V and J calls follow TCRdb, not the original study. This sample lists about 1.5 million distinct CDR3 sequences; roughly 43% were detected once. The ten top clones hold 4% of the sample.

The donors were a few dozen Caucasian individuals from Russia, aged roughly 6 to 100 years, who were systemically healthy. Approximately 9 milliliters of peripheral blood were collected from each donor into EDTA-treated Vacutainer tubes. PBMCs were isolated by Ficoll-Paque density-gradient centrifugation, with at least 7 million obtained per sample. Total RNA, at least 6 micrograms per sample, was extracted from PBMCs with Trizol reagent. For every donor, an aliquot of PBMCs went through flow cytometry to measure the percentages of naive CD45RAhigh/CD27high T cells. The sample consisted of blood. This clonotype was obtained from a woman younger than 30 in good health. In this chain, TRBV15 is recombined with TRBJ1-1, and the D gene may be TRBD1, 5 bases matching. CDR3 loop: CATSTGGIAEAFF. The nucleotide sequence is given as TGTGCCACCAGCACTGGGGGTATAGCTGAAGCTTTCTTT.